Listed below are T cell receptor beta chains from one sample, sequenced in a study of blood T cell repertoires in COVID-19. TCRdb keeps only in-frame clones here, not all; method: immunoSEQ multiplex PCR. The table has fewer than 250,000 clones, around 85% seen once. The source material was peripheral blood. These receptors were collected from a man aged 25-45 years with acute or convalescent COVID-19. Each CDR3 is given with its conserved first and last residue. The D gene is left open where the match is weak. Some rows have no size entry. The others give once, few or many, or a class for an expanded clone.

clone size | D gene | J gene | V gene | CDR3 DNA | CDR3 protein
NA | NA | TRBJ2-3 | TRBV12-5 | TGTGCTAGTGGAGCCTCGACAGAGGCTAGCACAGATACGCAGTATTTT | CASGASTEASTDTQYF
NA | NA | TRBJ1-5 | TRBV5-1 | TGCGCCAGCAGCTTGGATACTACCGGGATCCAGCATTTT | CASSLDTTGIQHF
NA | NA | TRBJ1-2 | TRBV9 | TGTGCCAGCAGCGTAGCGTTTGGGGCCTATGGCTACACCTTC | CASSVAFGAYGYTF
NA | TRBD2 | TRBJ2-7 | TRBV5-1 | TGCGCCAGCAGCACGGGGGGGCGGGGGGACGAGCAGTACTTC | CASSTGGRGDEQYF
once | TRBD1 | TRBJ1-3 | TRBV28 | TGTGCCAGCAGCCTGGCGCAGGGGGCTTCTGGAAACACCATATATTTT | CASSLAQGASGNTIYF
once | TRBD1 | TRBJ2-3 | TRBV7-3 | TGTGCCAGCAGCGCAACGACAGGGTTAGGCACAGATACGCAGTATTTT | CASSATTGLGTDTQYF
NA | NA | TRBJ1-3 | TRBV2 | TGTGCCAGCAGTGAAGAACAGGGATCTGGAAACACCATATATTTT | CASSEEQGSGNTIYF
NA | NA | TRBJ1-5 | TRBV27 | TGTGCCAGCAGTAACAGGGAATATCAGCCCCAGCATTTT | CASSNREYQPQHF
NA | NA | TRBJ1-2 | TRBV18 | TGTGCCAGCTCACCACAAGGGGGAAACTATGGCTACACCTTC | CASSPQGGNYGYTF
once | NA | TRBJ1-2 | TRBV12-3/TRBV12-4 | TGTGCCACCCTACCGTCCGGGGCGGGGGGCTACACCTTC | CATLPSGAGGYTF
NA | TRBD2 | TRBJ2-5 | TRBV7-2 | TGTGCCAGCAGCTTGGGGGACTACCAGCAAGAGACCCAGTACTTC | CASSLGDYQQETQYF
NA | NA | TRBJ1-5 | TRBV2 | TGTGCCAGCAGTGTAGGGCGGGGAAGGCAGCCCCAGCATTTT | CASSVGRGRQPQHF
once | NA | TRBJ1-5 | TRBV19 | TGTGCCAGTAACGGAATTGATTTCGGGGATCAGCCCCAGCATTTT | CASNGIDFGDQPQHF
NA | NA | TRBJ1-5 | TRBV28 | TGTGCCAGCAGTGGGGGGGCGCAGGGCTACAATCAGCCCCAGCATTTT | CASSGGAQGYNQPQHF
NA | TRBD2 | TRBJ2-3 | TRBV30 | TGTGCCTACTGGGGACTAGCGGTCACAGATACGCAGTATTTT | CAYWGLAVTDTQYF
NA | TRBD2 | TRBJ2-1 | TRBV4-2 | TGTGCCAGCAGCCAAGCGGGGGGGCTCTCTGAGCAGTTCTTC | CASSQAGGLSEQFF
few | NA | TRBJ1-6 | TRBV3-1/TRBV3-2 | TGTGCCAGCAGCCTTCAAAATAATTCACCCCTCCACTTT | CASSLQNNSPLHF
NA | NA | TRBJ2-5 | TRBV5-4 | TGTGCCAGCAGCTTCGGTTTAGAGACCCAGTACTTC | CASSFGLETQYF
once | TRBD2 | TRBJ2-3 | TRBV7-9 | TGTGCCAGCAGTTTGGGACTAGCGGTCACAGATACGCAGTATTTT | CASSLGLAVTDTQYF
NA | NA | TRBJ1-2 | TRBV30 | TGTGCCTGGACGAACGGGGGGACAACCTATGGCTACACCTTC | CAWTNGGTTYGYTF
NA | NA | TRBJ2-1 | TRBV27 | TGTGCCAGCAGTTTGTCCAGCGGGCTCTACAATGAGCAGTTCTTC | CASSLSSGLYNEQFF
NA | TRBD1 | TRBJ2-7 | TRBV2 | TGTGCCAGCAGTCGACAGGGGGCGCAAGGCAACGAGCAGTACTTC | CASSRQGAQGNEQYF
NA | NA | TRBJ1-1 | TRBV6-5 | TGTGCCAGCAGGGATCCGGGACAATTAGGTGAAGCTTTCTTT | CASRDPGQLGEAFF
NA | NA | TRBJ1-2 | TRBV2 | TGTGCCAGCAGTCTAGGCCTAATGTATGGCTACACCTTC | CASSLGLMYGYTF
NA | TRBD1 | TRBJ2-7 | TRBV5-1 | TGCGCCAGCAGTCAGGACAGGGGTACCTACGAGCAGTACTTC | CASSQDRGTYEQYF
NA | NA | TRBJ2-1 | TRBV2 | TGTGCCAGCAGTGAACGCGGGACGTCGAATGAGCAGTTCTTC | CASSERGTSNEQFF
NA | TRBD2 | TRBJ2-2 | TRBV28 | TGTGCCAGCACCATCATGGGAGGGTCGAACACCGGGGAGCTGTTTTTT | CASTIMGGSNTGELFF
NA | TRBD1 | TRBJ1-1 | TRBV19 | TGTGCCAGTAGTATCGACAGGGACACTGAAGCTTTCTTT | CASSIDRDTEAFF
NA | NA | TRBJ1-3 | TRBV18 | TGTGCCAGCTCACCCTTGGGGACAAACTCTGGAAACACCATATATTTT | CASSPLGTNSGNTIYF
NA | NA | TRBJ1-2 | TRBV30 | TGTGCCTGGAGTGTAGGGGCTAGAGCCTATGGCTACACCTTC | CAWSVGARAYGYTF
NA | TRBD1 | TRBJ2-7 | TRBV28 | TGTGCCAGCAGCCCCTGGGACAGCCGGGACGAGCAGTACTTC | CASSPWDSRDEQYF
once | NA | TRBJ1-4 | TRBV11-2 | TGTGCCAGCAGAAGACAGTCAACTAATGAAAAACTGTTTTTT | CASRRQSTNEKLFF
NA | TRBD2 | TRBJ2-7 | TRBV5-1 | TGCGCCAGCAGCCGAGGGACTAGCGGGGGATCCTACGAGCAGTACTTC | CASSRGTSGGSYEQYF
NA | NA | TRBJ1-5 | TRBV6-5 | TGTGCCACTACCCCCACAGGGAGTGCGCCCCAGCATTTT | CATTPTGSAPQHF
NA | TRBD1 | TRBJ2-4 | TRBV5-4 | TGTGCCAGCAGTCAATCAGGGGGCATTCAGTACTTC | CASSQSGGIQYF
NA | TRBD1 | TRBJ1-1 | TRBV7-8 | TGTGCCAGCAGCCGCCGGGACAGGGGAGGGAGTATGAACACTGAAGCTTTCTTT | CASSRRDRGGSMNTEAFF
NA | TRBD1 | TRBJ1-5 | TRBV19 | TGTGCCAGTAGTATGACAGGGGGCTCGAATCAGCCCCAGCATTTT | CASSMTGGSNQPQHF
NA | TRBD1 | TRBJ1-1 | TRBV12-3/TRBV12-4 | TGTGCCATGACAGGGGTGGGGGGAGCTTTCTTT | CAMTGVGGAFF
NA | TRBD1 | TRBJ1-5 | TRBV19 | TGTGCCAGTAGTATAGGGCGGGTCAGTGGCAGGGGGAGCAATCAGCCCCAGCATTTT | CASSIGRVSGRGSNQPQHF
NA | TRBD1 | TRBJ1-1 | TRBV5-1 | TGCGCCAGCAGCACACAGGGGGCGGGGGTCACTGAAGCTTTCTTT | CASSTQGAGVTEAFF
NA | NA | TRBJ1-5 | TRBV9 | TGTGCCAGCAGCGTGGAGGGACCGCCTAATCAGCCCCAGCATTTT | CASSVEGPPNQPQHF
NA | TRBD2 | TRBJ2-1 | TRBV11-2 | TGTGCCAGCAGCTTAGATCTAGGCGGGGGGTACAATGAGCAGTTCTTC | CASSLDLGGGYNEQFF
NA | TRBD2 | TRBJ2-1 | TRBV6-2/TRBV6-3 | TGTGCCAGCAGCTCACACGGCGGGAGTTACAATGAGCAGTTCTTC | CASSSHGGSYNEQFF
NA | NA | TRBJ1-3 | TRBV7-9 | TGTGCCAGCAGCTTAACAGGGAACTCTGGAAACACCATATATTTT | CASSLTGNSGNTIYF
NA | TRBD2 | TRBJ2-3 | TRBV9 | TGTGCCAGCAGCGGGACTAGCGGGGGGGCCGGGGATACGCAGTATTTT | CASSGTSGGAGDTQYF
NA | NA | TRBJ1-2 | TRBV10-3 | TGTGCCATCAAATCTTCCGACACCTATGGCTACACCTTC | CAIKSSDTYGYTF
NA | TRBD1 | TRBJ2-1 | TRBV18 | TGTGCCAGCTCACCCAGACAGGGAGTTAGCAATGAGCAGTTCTTC | CASSPRQGVSNEQFF
once | NA | TRBJ2-1 | TRBV18 | TGTGCCAGCTCACGGTTGGACTTACCGCAGTTCTTC | CASSRLDLPQFF
once | NA | TRBJ2-2 | TRBV6-5 | TGTGCCAGCAGTTTTGAGGGGGTGGGCACCGGGGAGCTGTTTTTT | CASSFEGVGTGELFF
NA | NA | TRBJ1-4 | TRBV5-5 | TGTGCCAGCAGCTTGGAACAGTTGATTAATGAAAAACTGTTTTTT | CASSLEQLINEKLFF
NA | TRBD1 | TRBJ1-1 | TRBV2 | TGTGCCACGGGACAGGAGAAGAACACTGAAGCTTTCTTT | CATGQEKNTEAFF
NA | NA | TRBJ1-3 | TRBV5-6 | TGTGCCAGCGGTACTAGGATTGGAAACACCATATATTTT | CASGTRIGNTIYF
NA | NA | TRBJ1-1 | TRBV7-2 | TGTGCCAGCAGCTCCAAGGTTTCCCGGGGGGGCACTGAAGCTTTCTTT | CASSSKVSRGGTEAFF
once | TRBD1 | TRBJ1-3 | TRBV7-9 | TGTGCCAGCGGACCAACAGGGGCGGTAAACACCATATATTTT | CASGPTGAVNTIYF
NA | TRBD1 | TRBJ1-1 | TRBV18 | TGTGCCAGCTCACCCACAGGGGGATCCAGCGAGGAAGCTTTCTTT | CASSPTGGSSEEAFF
NA | TRBD1 | TRBJ2-4 | TRBV11-2 | TGTGCCAGCAGCTTGGGACAGGGGGTTCCAGGGTACTTC | CASSLGQGVPGYF
NA | NA | TRBJ2-3 | TRBV27 | TGTGCCAGCAGCTTCCCAAGTACTAGCACAGATACGCAGTATTTT | CASSFPSTSTDTQYF
NA | TRBD2 | TRBJ2-7 | TRBV5-1 | TGCGCCAGCGCTATGGCGGGAGGGAACGAGCAGTACTTC | CASAMAGGNEQYF
NA | NA | TRBJ1-2 | TRBV7-9 | TGTGCCAGCAGCTTAAATGCCGAGGGCAATGGCTACACCTTC | CASSLNAEGNGYTF